This T cell receptor beta chain was captured in a study of blood T cell repertoires in COVID-19. Overall study context: COVID-19 samples from acute and convalescent phases originated in the United States, Italy and Spain. PBMCs, B-cell-depleted T cells, or T cells provided the cDNA or gDNA that made up the material.

In the original analysis: The assay estimated nucleated cells by amplifying reference gene primers. Profiled with immunoSEQ multiplex PCR; TCRdb holds only in-frame clones, not every one. V and J calls plus clone size are reproduced from that table; the DNA served to infer D and trimming. This table holds roughly 250,000 clones, 85% to 90% found once. CDR1 SGHVS and CDR2 FQNEAQ come from the germline V gene. This CDR3 has 15 residues. V shed 5 bases and J shed 6 bases, with 14 bases lying between them. In Seattle, patients joined the study during active infection and were tracked longitudinally. Input material: peripheral blood. The chain recombines TRBV7-8 with TRBJ1-6; D perhaps matches TRBD1 (5 bases). The source of this sequence is a woman aged 25 to 39 with COVID-19, enrolled during active disease. The CDR3 here is CASSHQGGSNSPLHF. CDR3 bases: TGTGCCAGCAGCCATCAGGGAGGGAGTAATTCACCCCTCCACTTT.